A selection of T cell receptor beta chains follows, all from one sample in a study of blood T cell repertoires in COVID-19. The method was immunoSEQ multiplex PCR; TCRdb's version includes in-frame clones alone and lacks a portion of them. Counted here are 250,000 to 350,000 clones, about nine tenths occurring once; the ten biggest clones make up under 11%. Sequenced: PBMCs or T cells enriched from blood (not recorded which). These receptors were obtained from a woman younger than 30 who had recovered from COVID-19. CDR3s include the opening cysteine and the closing phenylalanine or tryptophan. The D gene is left open where the match is weak. A clone size is listed for some rows: how often the clone was seen (once, few, many), or a class if it is expanded.

d_call	j_call	clone_size	v_call	cdr3_nt	cdr3_aa
.	TRBJ2-7	.	TRBV6-1	TGTGCCAGCAGTGAAGCGCTACAGGTAGTAGGGCAGTACTTC	CASSEALQVVGQYF
TRBD2	TRBJ2-7	.	TRBV9	TGTGCCAGCAGCGCGTCGGGACTAGCGAGGGAGCAGTACTTC	CASSASGLAREQYF
TRBD1	TRBJ1-1	.	TRBV7-9	TGTGCCAGCAGCCGAATGACAGGGGTGAACACTGAAGCTTTCTTT	CASSRMTGVNTEAFF
.	TRBJ2-3	few	TRBV5-1	TGCGCCAGCAGCTCACAGGGAGCTGGGGATACGCAGTATTTT	CASSSQGAGDTQYF
.	TRBJ2-4	.	TRBV6-1	TGTGCCAGCAGTGTCCCAACAGCTTTAGCCAAAAACATTCAGTACTTC	CASSVPTALAKNIQYF
TRBD1	TRBJ2-3	few	TRBV12-3/TRBV12-4	TGTGCCAGCAGTTCCGGACAGGGAAGGCCTCTTTTT	CASSSGQGRPLF
.	TRBJ1-1	.	TRBV11-2	TGTGCCAGCAGCTTAGAGACGGGACACATGAACACTGAAGCTTTCTTT	CASSLETGHMNTEAFF
.	TRBJ2-1	.	TRBV6-4	TGTGCCAGCAGCCAAGGGGGAGGGTCCCCCTACAATGAGCAGTTCTTC	CASSQGGGSPYNEQFF
TRBD1	TRBJ1-2	.	TRBV5-6	TGTGCCAGCAGGGGCTGGACAGGGTCGGTACAAGCTAACTATGGCTACACCTTC	CASRGWTGSVQANYGYTF
TRBD2	TRBJ2-2	.	TRBV28	TGTGCCAGCAGTCCCCCGGGACTAGCGGGAGTCACCGGGGAGCTGTTTTTT	CASSPPGLAGVTGELFF
.	TRBJ1-4	.	TRBV19	TGTGCCAGTTCCGCAATAAACGGTGAAAAACTGTTTTTT	CASSAINGEKLFF
TRBD1	TRBJ2-3	few	TRBV28	TGTGCCAGCAGTCCCGGGACAGGCACAGATACGCAGTATTTT	CASSPGTGTDTQYF
TRBD2	TRBJ2-1	.	TRBV10-3	TGTGCCACCGTAGCGGGAGCTACTCGTAATGAGCAGTTCTTC	CATVAGATRNEQFF
.	TRBJ1-4	.	TRBV27	TGTGCCAGCAGTGCTCTCCGGGGGGGAGAAAAACTGTTTTTT	CASSALRGGEKLFF
.	TRBJ2-7	.	TRBV19	TGTGCCAGTAGTATAATTGGCGGTAGTACCTACGAGCAGTACTTC	CASSIIGGSTYEQYF
.	TRBJ1-4	.	TRBV3-1/TRBV3-2	TGTGCCAGCAGCCAAGTAACCGGTGAAAAACTGTTTTTT	CASSQVTGEKLFF
TRBD1	TRBJ2-7	.	TRBV18	TGTGCCAGCTCACCCTTGACAGGGAACTACGAGCAGTACTTC	CASSPLTGNYEQYF
.	TRBJ1-1	once	TRBV10-1	TGCGCCAGCAGTCCGCAGGGGAACACTGAAGCTTTCTTT	CASSPQGNTEAFF
.	TRBJ1-1	.	TRBV7-2	TGTGCCAGCAGCTTATCGGGGGGCGGAGTGGCTGAAGCTTTCTTT	CASSLSGGGVAEAFF
TRBD2	TRBJ2-7	.	TRBV27	TGTGCCAGCTTTAGCGGGACGACCTACGAGCAGTACTTC	CASFSGTTYEQYF
.	TRBJ1-5	.	TRBV19	TGTGCCAGTAGTATATTGGAGGAGAGCCAACAGCCCCAGCATTTT	CASSILEESQQPQHF
TRBD1	TRBJ1-3	once	TRBV2	TGTGCCAGCAGAGAGTCACCGGGACAGGGGGCCACGGGAAACACCATATATTTT	CASRESPGQGATGNTIYF
TRBD2	TRBJ2-5	.	TRBV27	TGTGCCAGCAGTTTAGCGGGGGGGTACCAAGAGACCCAGTACTTC	CASSLAGGYQETQYF
.	TRBJ2-1	.	TRBV9	TGTGCCAGCAGCACCTTACAGGGGCGGGGTGGCAATGAGCAGTTCTTC	CASSTLQGRGGNEQFF
.	TRBJ2-1	.	TRBV15	TGTGCCACCAGCAGAGAACAGGTTTACAATGAGCAGTTCTTC	CATSREQVYNEQFF
.	TRBJ2-7	.	TRBV7-3	TGTGCCAGCAGCTTAAAAGGGGACACCCGCTACGAGCAGTACTTC	CASSLKGDTRYEQYF
.	TRBJ1-5	.	TRBV11-2	TGTGCCAGCAGCTTAGGGGGGGGGCTCCAGCCCCAGCATTTT	CASSLGGGLQPQHF
.	TRBJ1-1	.	TRBV29-1	TGCAGCGTTGAATTTATTAACACTGAAGCTTTCTTT	CSVEFINTEAFF
.	TRBJ1-1	.	TRBV9	TGTGCCAGCAGCGTAGACGTGGAGGCTGAAGCTTTCTTT	CASSVDVEAEAFF
TRBD2	TRBJ2-2	.	TRBV27	TGTGCCAGCAGTTTGATGTACGGACTAGCCCACACCGGGGAGCTGTTTTTT	CASSLMYGLAHTGELFF
TRBD1	TRBJ2-7	.	TRBV5-6	TGTGCCAGCAGCCATACTGACAGGGTGGACAGGTCCCGGTTC	CASSHTDRVDRSRF
.	TRBJ1-4	.	TRBV2	TGTGCCAGCAGTTTTGGCGAAAAACTGTTTTTT	CASSFGEKLFF
TRBD1	TRBJ1-1	.	TRBV19	TGTGCCAGTAGTATAAATCTTGGAACAGGGGTAGGGGGGAGGTCGAACACTGAAGCTTTCTTT	CASSINLGTGVGGRSNTEAFF
.	TRBJ1-2	.	TRBV20-1	TGCAGTGCTAGTTACAGTAACTCCTATGGCTACACCTTC	CSASYSNSYGYTF
TRBD1	TRBJ1-5	few	TRBV10-3	TGTGCCATCAGTGAGGACAGGGGGCTTGATCAGCCCCAGCATTTT	CAISEDRGLDQPQHF
.	TRBJ1-5	.	TRBV4-1	TGCGCCAGCTCACAGGGACATGGGAATGGCAATCAGCCCCAGCATTTT	CASSQGHGNGNQPQHF
.	TRBJ2-2	.	TRBV9	TGTGCCAGCAGCGTAGGTGGCCATTGGGAGCTGTTTTTT	CASSVGGHWELFF
.	TRBJ2-7	.	TRBV9	TGTGCCAGCAGCGTAGAGGCGGAATCCTCCTACGAGCAGTACTTC	CASSVEAESSYEQYF
.	TRBJ1-1	.	TRBV5-1	TGCGCCAGCAGCTTTGAACAGATGAACACTGAAGCTTTCTTT	CASSFEQMNTEAFF
TRBD1	TRBJ1-1	.	TRBV19	TGTGCCAGTTGGGACAGGGGTATCACTGAAGCTTTCTTT	CASWDRGITEAFF
TRBD1	TRBJ2-2	.	TRBV11-2	TGTGCCAGCAGCTTAGTCCTGGGACAGGGGGTCACCGGGGAGCTGTTTTTT	CASSLVLGQGVTGELFF
.	TRBJ1-4	once	TRBV19	TGTGGCACGAGTCCTGGTTCAACTAATGAAAAACTGTTTTTT	CGTSPGSTNEKLFF
.	TRBJ1-2	once	TRBV30	TGTGCCTGGGCAGGTACAGGGTACTATGGCTACACCTTC	CAWAGTGYYGYTF
TRBD2	TRBJ2-3	few	TRBV7-3	TGTGCCAGCGGGACTAGCGGCAGCACAGATACGCAGTATTTT	CASGTSGSTDTQYF
.	TRBJ1-3	.	TRBV11-2	TGTGCCAGCAGCTTAGGGAGCCAGTCCTCTGGAAACACCATATATTTT	CASSLGSQSSGNTIYF
TRBD1	TRBJ1-3	.	TRBV7-6	TGTGCCAGCAGCCCGCTACCCCCGACAGGGGGTGGAAACACCATATATTTT	CASSPLPPTGGGNTIYF
.	TRBJ2-7	.	TRBV12-5	TGTGCTAGTGGTTTGGCAGGGGCACGCAGGTGTAGTTCCTACGAGCAGTACTTC	CASGLAGARRCSSYEQYF
.	TRBJ1-1	.	TRBV9	TGTGCCAGCAGCGTAGAAGGCTGGAGCTCTGAAGCTTTCTTT	CASSVEGWSSEAFF
.	TRBJ2-2	few	TRBV19	TGTGCCAGTGAGGCGAGGACGAACACCGGGGAGCTGTTTTTT	CASEARTNTGELFF
.	TRBJ2-1	.	TRBV5-1	TGCGCCAGCTCAGGGTCAACCTACAATGAGCAGTTCTTC	CASSGSTYNEQFF
TRBD2	TRBJ2-2	once	TRBV10-3	TGTGCCATCACGGCTAGCGGGGGGATTGACACCGGGGAGCTGTTTTTT	CAITASGGIDTGELFF
TRBD1	TRBJ1-1	once	TRBV9	TGTGCCAGCAGCGGGGACAGCATGAACACTGAAGCTTTCTTT	CASSGDSMNTEAFF
.	TRBJ2-5	.	TRBV7-9	TGTGCCAGCAGCCCGGACTTCTTACAAGAGACCCAGTACTTC	CASSPDFLQETQYF
.	TRBJ2-7	few	TRBV14	TGTGCCAGCAGCCAAGTGGGCAGATCCTACGAGCAGTACTTC	CASSQVGRSYEQYF